Listed below are T cell receptor beta chains from one sample, sequenced in a study of early T cells in non-severe SARS-CoV-2 infection. TCRdb reanalysed the 5' RACE reads using MiXCR and keeps one entry per CDR3 protein. Here the sample spans 65,000 to 95,000 distinct CDR3 sequences, roughly 9.4% being singletons. Sequenced material: whole blood. Every receptor here comes from an adult who was a healthcare worker with PCR-confirmed SARS-CoV-2 infection or an uninfected control (not recorded which). The CDR3 runs from the conserved cysteine through the conserved F or W. The D gene is left open where the match is weak. A row's size may be missing; if present it is once, few, many or a size class.

TRBJ1-1 . TRBV18 many TGTGCCAGCTCACGAGCAAGGGCGAACACTGAAGCTTTCTTT CASSRARANTEAFF
TRBJ2-7 . TRBV27 few TGTGCCAGCAGTTCGATACAGGAGGTGTACGAGCAGTACTTC CASSSIQEVYEQYF
TRBJ2-7 TRBD2 TRBV9 few TGTGCCAGCAGCGTGGGTAGCGGGAGAGGCGAGCAGTACTTC CASSVGSGRGEQYF
TRBJ1-6 TRBD1 TRBV6-1 many TGTGCCAGCGTAAGACAGGGCCAGCAGGGTTCACCCCTCCACTTT CASVRQGQQGSPLHF
TRBJ2-4 . TRBV20-1 many TGCAGTGGGAGGTCCTCTCTAGCCAAAAACATTCAGTACTTC CSGRSSLAKNIQYF
TRBJ1-1 . TRBV6-2/TRBV6-3 . TGTGCCAGCAGTTCAGGGGTCAGCGAAGCTTTCTTT CASSSGVSEAFF
TRBJ1-1 . TRBV12-3/TRBV12-4 . TGTGCCAGCAGGATACAGGACCACACTGAAGCTTTCTTT CASRIQDHTEAFF
TRBJ1-1 . TRBV28 many TGTGCCAGCAGTAGACCGGTGGGCACTGAAGCTTTCTTT CASSRPVGTEAFF
TRBJ2-7 TRBD1 TRBV2 many TGTGCCAGCAGGGATGGGCGGACAGGTTCCTACGAGCAGTACTTC CASRDGRTGSYEQYF
TRBJ2-7 . TRBV10-3 . TGTGCCATGCCCTCCCCCGAGCAGTACTTC CAMPSPEQYF
TRBJ2-4 . TRBV6-2/TRBV6-3 . TGTGCCAGCAACCCGCCAGCCAAAAACATTCAGTACTTC CASNPPAKNIQYF
TRBJ2-7 TRBD1 TRBV5-1 . TGCGCTAGCAATGGCGGGGACAGGGTAGACGAGCAGTACTTC CASNGGDRVDEQYF
TRBJ1-6 . TRBV6-1 few TGTGCCAGCACCCGAGGGACCCTGAATTCACCCCTCCACTTT CASTRGTLNSPLHF
TRBJ2-2 . TRBV7-3 few TGTGCCAGCAGCCACTTAACGGGTTTAGGCGGGGAGCTGTTTTTT CASSHLTGLGGELFF
TRBJ2-3 TRBD2 TRBV6-4 . TGTGCCAGCAGTGACTCGGCGGGAGAACCAGATACGCAGTATTTT CASSDSAGEPDTQYF
TRBJ2-7 TRBD1 TRBV19 many TGTGCCAGTAGCCTGGGACAGGGGGAATACGAGCAGTACTTC CASSLGQGEYEQYF
TRBJ2-1 . TRBV30 . TGTGCCTGGAGTGTTTTGCGGTCCGGCAATGAGCAGTTCTTC CAWSVLRSGNEQFF
TRBJ1-2 TRBD1 TRBV10-3 few TGTGCCATCAGTGATGACAGGGGGTATGGCTACACCTTC CAISDDRGYGYTF
TRBJ2-1 TRBD2 TRBV24-1 many TGTGCCACCAGTAAAGCGGGGGCCGTTAATGAGCAGTTCTTC CATSKAGAVNEQFF
TRBJ2-1 . TRBV20-1 few TGCAGTGCAGTTTGGTGGCGGAGCTACAATGAGCAGTTCTTC CSAVWWRSYNEQFF
TRBJ2-3 . TRBV20-1 many TGCAGTGCTAGAGATGGAGGGAGCACAGATACGCAGTATTTT CSARDGGSTDTQYF
TRBJ1-5 TRBD1 TRBV20-1 many TGCAGTGCCCATAGGGGGCAAGAGCCCCAGCATTTT CSAHRGQEPQHF
TRBJ2-2 . TRBV30 few TGTGCCTGGAGTGTACTTAGGACCGGGGAGCTGTTTTTT CAWSVLRTGELFF
TRBJ1-4 . TRBV19 . TGTGCCAGTAGTGCCACCGGGACGCCTAATGAAAAACTGTTTTTT CASSATGTPNEKLFF
TRBJ2-3 . TRBV6-1 . TGTGCCAGCTCCAAAAGGGGGAGAATTGGGGATACGCAGTATTTT CASSKRGRIGDTQYF
TRBJ2-7 TRBD2 TRBV10-3 many TGTGCCATCAGTGAGTCCGTCGGGAGGAGCCCCTACGAGCAGTACTTC CAISESVGRSPYEQYF
TRBJ1-1 . TRBV27 once TGTGCCAGCAGAGAATTCCCCCCGCGTAACACTGAAGCTTTCTTT CASREFPPRNTEAFF
TRBJ2-5 . TRBV20-1 many TGCAGTGCCGAGATGACAGTAACCCAAGAGACCCAGTACTTC CSAEMTVTQETQYF
TRBJ1-5 TRBD1 TRBV12-3/TRBV12-4 . TGTGCCAGCAGTAGGACAGGGGGGGCGCGTCAGCCCCAGCATTTT CASSRTGGARQPQHF
TRBJ1-5 . TRBV18 many TGTGCCAGCGCCGGGGGCGGCAATCAGCCCCAGCATTTT CASAGGGNQPQHF
TRBJ2-3 . TRBV12-5 many TGTGCTAGTGGCCTGGGGGCAGATACGCAGTATTTT CASGLGADTQYF
TRBJ2-3 . TRBV20-1 many TGCAGTGCTGGACTAAGGGCTACAGATACGCAGTATTTT CSAGLRATDTQYF
TRBJ1-1 . TRBV2 many TGTGCCAGCTCGACGGGGGACACTGAAGCTTTCTTT CASSTGDTEAFF
TRBJ2-7 . TRBV2 . TGTGCCAGCAGTGGGGACCCATGGGACGAGCAGTACTTC CASSGDPWDEQYF